The clone carrying this T cell receptor (beta chain) was seen more than once but under ten times. No antigen is known for it. The junction does not match germline at one end; this may be a read error. CDR3 length equals 11 residues. Germline CDR1 is LGHNA and CDR2 is YNFKEQ. This sample was included in a study of response to subunit inactivated influenza vaccine. Study-wide results and caveats: Authors suggested seasonal influenza vaccinations each recruit few new T cells.

TCRdb re-called the RT-PCR reads with MiXCR, one entry per CDR3 protein. This sample has around 850,000 distinct CDR3 sequences, with about a fifth found just once. The sample was PBMCs from blood, taken more than 4 days after vaccination. The chain carries TRBV4-2 and TRBJ1-2, with D perhaps TRBD1 (6 bases). This clonotype was sampled from a man aged 45 to 65 who received an inactivated influenza vaccine. The CDR3 DNA follows: TGTGCCAGCAGCCAAGATACCGACAGGTTCTTC. Its translation: CASSQDTDRFF.